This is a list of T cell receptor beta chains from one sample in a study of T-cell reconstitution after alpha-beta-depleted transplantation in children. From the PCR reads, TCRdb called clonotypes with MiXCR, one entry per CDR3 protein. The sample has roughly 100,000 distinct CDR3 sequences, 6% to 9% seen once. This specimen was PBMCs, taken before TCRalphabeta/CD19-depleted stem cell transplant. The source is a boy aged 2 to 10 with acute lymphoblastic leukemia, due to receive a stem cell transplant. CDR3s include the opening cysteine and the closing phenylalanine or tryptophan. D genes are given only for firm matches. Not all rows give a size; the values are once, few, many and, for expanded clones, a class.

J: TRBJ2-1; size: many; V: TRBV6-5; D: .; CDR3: CASSLGTGSSNEQFF; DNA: TGTGCCAGCAGCCTGGGGACGGGCTCTTCCAATGAGCAGTTCTTC
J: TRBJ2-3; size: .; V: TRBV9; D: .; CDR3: CASSVTKAMTHLTDTQYF; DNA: TGTGCCAGCAGCGTAACAAAGGCTATGACCCATCTCACAGATACGCAGTATTTT
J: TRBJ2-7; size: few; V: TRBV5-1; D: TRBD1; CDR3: CASSLDGGQREQYF; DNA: TGCGCCAGCAGCTTGGATGGGGGACAGAGGGAGCAGTACTTC
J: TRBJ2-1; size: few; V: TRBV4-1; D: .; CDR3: CASSQEDLTAYNEQFF; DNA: TGCGCCAGCAGCCAAGAAGACCTGACTGCTTACAATGAGCAGTTCTTC
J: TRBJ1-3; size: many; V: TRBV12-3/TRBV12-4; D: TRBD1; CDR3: CASSSDRGMNTIYF; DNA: TGTGCCAGCAGTTCCGACAGGGGTATGAACACCATATATTTT
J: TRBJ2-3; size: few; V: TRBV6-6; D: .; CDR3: CASSYGVDTQYF; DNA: TGTGCCAGCAGTTACGGCGTAGATACGCAGTATTTT
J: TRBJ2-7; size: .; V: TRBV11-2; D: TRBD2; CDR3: CASSLRGETYEQYF; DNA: TGTGCCAGCAGCTTACGGGGGGAAACCTACGAGCAGTACTTC
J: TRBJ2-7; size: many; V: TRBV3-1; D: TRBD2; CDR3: CASSPTRGGGEQYF; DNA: TGTGCCAGCAGCCCCACCCGGGGGGGCGGTGAGCAGTACTTC
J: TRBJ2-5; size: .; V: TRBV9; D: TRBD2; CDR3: CASSAPRGGVLETQYF; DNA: TGTGCCAGCAGCGCCCCACGGGGAGGGGTATTGGAGACCCAGTACTTC
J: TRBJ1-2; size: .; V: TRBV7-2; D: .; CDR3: CASSPGRVGYGYTF; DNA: TGTGCCAGCAGCCCTGGGAGGGTAGGCTATGGCTACACCTTC
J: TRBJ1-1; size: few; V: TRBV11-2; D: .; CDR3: CASSLGGSFWAFF; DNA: TGTGCCAGCAGCCTTGGGGGATCTTTTTGGGCTTTCTTT
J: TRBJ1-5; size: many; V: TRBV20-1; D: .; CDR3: CSAEASNQPQHF; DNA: TGCAGTGCCGAGGCTAGCAATCAGCCCCAGCATTTT
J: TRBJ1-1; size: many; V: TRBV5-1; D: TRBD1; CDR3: CASSSGTGNTEAFF; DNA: TGCGCCAGCAGCTCTGGGACAGGGAACACTGAAGCTTTCTTT
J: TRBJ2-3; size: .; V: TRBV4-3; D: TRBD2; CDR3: CASSQDSAGGTQYF; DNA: TGCGCCAGCAGCCAAGATTCTGCGGGGGGCACGCAGTATTTT
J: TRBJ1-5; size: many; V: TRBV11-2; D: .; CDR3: CASSPDSYYQPQHF; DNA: TGTGCCAGCAGCCCCGACAGCTACTATCAGCCCCAGCATTTT
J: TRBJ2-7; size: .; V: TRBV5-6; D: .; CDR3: CASSPLLHTVRYEQYF; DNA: TGTGCCAGCAGCCCGCTATTGCATACAGTTCGCTACGAGCAGTACTTC
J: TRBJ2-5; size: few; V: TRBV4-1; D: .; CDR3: CASSQGGRRRETQYF; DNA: TGCGCCAGCAGCCAAGGGGGGCGAAGGCGGGAGACCCAGTACTTC
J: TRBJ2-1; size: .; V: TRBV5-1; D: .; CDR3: CASSLEGEYAYNEQFF; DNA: TGCGCCAGCAGCTTGGAAGGGGAGTATGCCTACAATGAGCAGTTCTTC
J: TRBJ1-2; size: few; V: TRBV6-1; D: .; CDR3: CASSEWGYGYTF; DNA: TGTGCCAGCAGTGAATGGGGCTATGGCTACACCTTC
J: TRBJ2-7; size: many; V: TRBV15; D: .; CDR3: CATSRDQGREQYF; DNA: TGTGCCACCAGCAGAGATCAGGGGCGCGAGCAGTACTTC
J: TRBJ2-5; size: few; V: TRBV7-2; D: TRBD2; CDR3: CASTPGLVQETQYF; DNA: TGTGCCAGCACCCCGGGACTAGTCCAAGAGACCCAGTACTTC
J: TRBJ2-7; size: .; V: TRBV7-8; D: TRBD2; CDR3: CASSRGLAGGRSFYEQYF; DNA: TGTGCCAGCAGCCGCGGACTAGCGGGGGGGAGATCTTTCTACGAGCAGTACTTC
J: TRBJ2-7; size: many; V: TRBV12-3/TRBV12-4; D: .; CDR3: CASSLGPQGGEQYF; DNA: TGTGCCAGCAGTCTAGGCCCACAGGGTGGGGAGCAGTACTTC
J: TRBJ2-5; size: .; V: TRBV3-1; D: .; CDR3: CASSKGVRGDETQYF; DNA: TGTGCCTCCTCCAAGGGGGTCCGGGGCGATGAGACCCAGTACTTC
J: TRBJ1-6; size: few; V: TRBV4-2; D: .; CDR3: CASSQAGPGPSPLHF; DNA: TGTGCCAGCAGCCAGGCAGGTCCGGGCCCCTCACCCCTCCACTTT
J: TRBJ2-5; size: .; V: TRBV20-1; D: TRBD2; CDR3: CSIGASGGWTQYF; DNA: TGCAGTATCGGGGCTAGCGGGGGGTGGACCCAGTACTTC
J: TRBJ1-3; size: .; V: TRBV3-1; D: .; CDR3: CASSQGRMNTIYF; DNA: TGTGCCAGCAGCCAAGGGCGGATGAACACCATATATTTT
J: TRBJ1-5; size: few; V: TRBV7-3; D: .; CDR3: CASSENRDQPQHF; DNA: TGTGCCAGCAGCGAAAACCGGGATCAGCCCCAGCATTTT
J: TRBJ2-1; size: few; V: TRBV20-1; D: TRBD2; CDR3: CSASPGLAVEQFF; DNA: TGCAGTGCTAGCCCTGGACTAGCGGTTGAGCAGTTCTTC
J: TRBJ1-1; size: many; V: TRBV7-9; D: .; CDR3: CASSLGIGGSLNTEAFF; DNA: TGTGCCAGCAGCTTAGGAATCGGCGGCAGCCTAAACACTGAAGCTTTCTTT
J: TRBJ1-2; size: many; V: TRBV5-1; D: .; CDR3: CASSATLQGYGYTF; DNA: TGCGCCAGCAGCGCGACCTTACAGGGCTATGGCTACACCTTC
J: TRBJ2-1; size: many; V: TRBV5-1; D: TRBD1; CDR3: CASSPGTDYNEQFF; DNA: TGCGCCAGCAGCCCCGGGACAGATTACAATGAGCAGTTCTTC
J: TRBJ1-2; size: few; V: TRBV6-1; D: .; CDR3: CASSEEETAVNYGYTF; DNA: TGTGCCAGCAGTGAAGAGGAAACAGCCGTGAACTATGGCTACACCTTC
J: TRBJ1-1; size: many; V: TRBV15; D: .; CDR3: CATSTPRIQDMNTEAFF; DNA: TGTGCCACCAGCACGCCTCGAATTCAGGATATGAACACTGAAGCTTTCTTT
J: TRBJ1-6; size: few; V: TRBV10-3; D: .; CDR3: CAISEGRNNSPLHF; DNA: TGTGCCATCAGCGAAGGGCGGAATAATTCACCCCTCCACTTT
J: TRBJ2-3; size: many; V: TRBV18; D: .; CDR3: CASSPTADTQYF; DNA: TGTGCCAGCTCCCCGACGGCAGATACGCAGTATTTT
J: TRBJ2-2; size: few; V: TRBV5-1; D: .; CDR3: CASSLAGAGKSGELFF; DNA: TGCGCCAGCAGCTTAGCGGGTGCCGGGAAGAGCGGGGAGCTGTTTTTT
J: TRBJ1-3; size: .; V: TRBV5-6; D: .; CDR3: CASSFSAGNTIYF; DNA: TGTGCCAGCAGCTTCAGCGCTGGAAACACCATATATTTT
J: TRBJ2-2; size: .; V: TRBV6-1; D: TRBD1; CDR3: CASRRDREAGELFF; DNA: TGTGCCAGCAGGCGGGACAGGGAGGCCGGGGAGCTGTTTTTT
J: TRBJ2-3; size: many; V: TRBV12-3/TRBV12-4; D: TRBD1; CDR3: CASSSGTGASDTQYF; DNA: TGTGCCAGCAGTTCCGGGACAGGGGCGTCAGATACGCAGTATTTT
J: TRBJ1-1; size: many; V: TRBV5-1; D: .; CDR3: CASRGKGTVMNTEAFF; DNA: TGCGCCAGCAGAGGGAAGGGGACGGTCATGAACACTGAAGCTTTCTTT
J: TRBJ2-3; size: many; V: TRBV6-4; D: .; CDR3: CASSAEGAQDTQYF; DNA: TGTGCCAGCAGTGCGGAGGGGGCGCAAGATACGCAGTATTTT
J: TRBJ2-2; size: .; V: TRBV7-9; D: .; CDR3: CASPRGTNTGELFF; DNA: TGTGCCAGCCCAAGGGGAACGAACACCGGGGAGCTGTTTTTT
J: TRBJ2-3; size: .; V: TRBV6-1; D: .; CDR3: CASRTEWAKTDTQYF; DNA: TGTGCCAGCAGGACAGAATGGGCGAAGACAGATACGCAGTATTTT
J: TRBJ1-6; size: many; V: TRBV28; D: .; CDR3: CASSPTGSSYNSPLHF; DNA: TGTGCCAGCAGTCCTACAGGGAGCTCCTATAATTCACCCCTCCACTTT
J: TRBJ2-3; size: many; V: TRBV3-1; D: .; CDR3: CASSQVQPTDTQYF; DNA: TGTGCCAGCAGCCAGGTCCAGCCGACAGATACGCAGTATTTT
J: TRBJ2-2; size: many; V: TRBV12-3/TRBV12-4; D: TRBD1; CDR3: CASRQQGAKGGELFF; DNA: TGTGCCAGCAGACAACAGGGGGCAAAGGGCGGGGAGCTGTTTTTT
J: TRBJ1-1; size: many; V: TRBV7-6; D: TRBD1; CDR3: CASSPPGQGITEAFF; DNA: TGTGCCAGCAGCCCACCGGGACAGGGGATAACTGAAGCTTTCTTT
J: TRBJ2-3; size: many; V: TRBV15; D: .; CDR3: CATSLDYTDTQYF; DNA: TGTGCCACCAGCCTCGACTACACAGATACGCAGTATTTT
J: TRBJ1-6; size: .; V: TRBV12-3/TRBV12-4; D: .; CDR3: CASSPRWLSSPLHF; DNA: TGTGCCAGCAGTCCCCGGTGGCTAAGCTCACCCCTCCACTTT
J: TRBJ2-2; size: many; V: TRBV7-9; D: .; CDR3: CASSSIPNTGELFF; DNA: TGTGCCAGCAGCTCTATACCCAACACCGGGGAGCTGTTTTTT
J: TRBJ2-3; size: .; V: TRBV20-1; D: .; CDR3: CSARTAGAYTDTQYF; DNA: TGCAGTGCTAGGACGGCAGGGGCCTACACAGATACGCAGTATTTT
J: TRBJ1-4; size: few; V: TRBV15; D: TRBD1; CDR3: CATSQTTGGATNEKLFF; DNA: TGTGCCACCAGCCAGACTACAGGGGGGGCAACTAATGAAAAACTGTTTTTT
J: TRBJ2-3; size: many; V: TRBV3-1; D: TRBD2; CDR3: CASRRGGPPYF; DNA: TGTGCCAGCAGACGGGGGGGCCCCCCGTATTTT
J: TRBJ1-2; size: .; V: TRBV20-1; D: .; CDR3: CSARDPYQSGTTRGGYTF; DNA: TGCAGTGCTAGAGATCCTTACCAGTCAGGTACGACCCGAGGGGGCTACACCTTC
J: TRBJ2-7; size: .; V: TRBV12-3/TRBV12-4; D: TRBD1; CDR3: CASSFQTGDYEQYF; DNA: TGTGCCAGCAGTTTCCAGACAGGGGATTACGAGCAGTACTTC
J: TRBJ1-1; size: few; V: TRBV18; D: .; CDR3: CASSLDSREAFF; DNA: TGTGCCAGCTCACTCGACAGCCGTGAAGCTTTCTTT
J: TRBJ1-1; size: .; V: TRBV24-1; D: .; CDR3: CATSDAAGEAFF; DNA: TGTGCCACCAGTGATGCCGCGGGGGAAGCTTTCTTT
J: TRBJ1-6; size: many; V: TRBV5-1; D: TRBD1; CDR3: CASSLGQESSPLHF; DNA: TGCGCCAGCAGCCTTGGACAGGAAAGTTCACCCCTCCACTTT
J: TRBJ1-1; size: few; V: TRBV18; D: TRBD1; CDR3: CASSALQGSNTEAFF; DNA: TGTGCCAGCTCGGCCCTACAGGGGTCGAACACTGAAGCTTTCTTT